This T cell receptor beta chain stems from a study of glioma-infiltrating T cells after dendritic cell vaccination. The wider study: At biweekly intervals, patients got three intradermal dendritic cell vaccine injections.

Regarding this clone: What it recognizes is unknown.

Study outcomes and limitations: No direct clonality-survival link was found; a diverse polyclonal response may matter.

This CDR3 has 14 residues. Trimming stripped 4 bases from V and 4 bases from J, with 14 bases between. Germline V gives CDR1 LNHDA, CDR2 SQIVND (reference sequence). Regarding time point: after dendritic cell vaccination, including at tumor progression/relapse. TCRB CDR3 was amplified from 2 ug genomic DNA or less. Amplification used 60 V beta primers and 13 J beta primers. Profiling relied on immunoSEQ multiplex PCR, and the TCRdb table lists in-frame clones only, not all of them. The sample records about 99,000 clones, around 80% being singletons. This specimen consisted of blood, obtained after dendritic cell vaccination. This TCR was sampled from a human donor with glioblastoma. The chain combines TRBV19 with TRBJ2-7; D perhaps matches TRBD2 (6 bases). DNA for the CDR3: TGTGCCAGTAGTAACGGGGGAGGAGTGTACGAGCAGTACTTC. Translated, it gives CASSNGGGVYEQYF.